This note documents a single T cell receptor (beta chain) sequence. What it binds is unknown. The data were produced by immunoSEQ multiplex PCR, yet TCRdb's version contains in-frame clones alone and is incomplete. Here the sample spans some 11,000 clones, about 70% being singletons. The data originate from a study of PD-1 blockade in classical Hodgkin lymphoma. Study-wide context: Nivolumab dosed at 3 mg/kg went to patients intravenously every 2 weeks.

V lost 4 bases and J lost 12; bases outside the gene matches: 3. The CDR3 covers 11 residues. The V gene's germline CDR1 is SGHDT and CDR2 YYEEEE. Noted time point: cycle 4 day 1 (C4D1), after around six weeks of nivolumab. Relapse after autologous stem cell transplantation occurred in every patient, and brentuximab vedotin exposure varied. Magnetic depletion of unwanted cells isolated CD4+ T cells from thawed PBMCs. Complete response, partial response or progressive disease was each patient's best response. Findings of the study overall: Complete responders started with a diversity level that resembled newly diagnosed patients at baseline.

The specimen was CD4+ T cells from blood, collected before the fourth cycle of nivolumab. The chain uses TRBV5-6 and TRBJ2-1, with 8 bases identical to TRBD1. This sequence originates from a human donor with classical Hodgkin lymphoma. CDR3 sequence reads: CASSLDRVQFF. The CDR3 DNA follows: TGTGCCAGCAGCCTGGACAGGGTGCAGTTCTTC. The full variable domain, with the rest looked up from reference TRBV5-6 and TRBJ2-1, is DAGVTQSPTHLIKTRGQQVTLRCSPKSGHDTVSWYQQALGQGPQFIFQYYEEEERQRGNFPDRFSGHQFPNYSSELNVNALLLGDSALYLCASSLDRVQFFGPGTRLTVL.